The subject of this entry is one TCR beta chain. Libraries were prepared by immunoSEQ multiplex PCR; TCRdb keeps only in-frame clonotypes and omits some of them. The data show 30,000 to 40,000 clones, roughly four fifths seen once. Trimming removed 7 bases from V and 5 bases from J; junction bases left unmatched: 11. Germline assignment: CDR1 SEHNR and CDR2 FQNEAQ (reference sequence). The CDR3 covers 15 residues. With no exception, relapse followed autologous stem cell transplantation in all patients, and brentuximab vedotin exposure varied. The data originate from a study of PD-1 blockade in classical Hodgkin lymphoma.

The genes are TRBV7-9 and TRBJ1-1; TRBD1 aligns across 9 bases. The sample in question was peripheral blood mononuclear cells (PBMCs), obtained at baseline. This clonotype originated in a human donor with classical Hodgkin lymphoma. The chain's CDR3 is CASNPPRGQGTEAFF. CDR3 DNA sequence: TGTGCCAGCAACCCCCCTCGCGGACAGGGGACTGAAGCTTTCTTT.